Presented here are 31 T cell receptor beta chains from one specimen sequenced in a study of blood T cells in healthy people across ages. For the second PCR, which ran for about 6 to 11 cycles, a sample-barcoded 5' primer and a J-beta primer mix were used. TCRdb ran MiXCR on the 5' RACE reads and lists one entry per CDR3 protein. The sample lists about 1.5 million distinct CDR3 sequences, around 40% occurring once. Sequenced: blood. Receptor source: a woman aged 18-29 years in good health.

The chain has TRBV10-3 and TRBJ2-5; D is possibly TRBD2 (5 bases). The CDR3 runs to 13 residues. V shed 8 bases and J shed 1 base, with 11 bases lying between them. Looked up from germline, CDR1 is ENHRY and CDR2 is SYGVKD. CDR3 in amino acids: CAIRGSFQETQYF. The CDR3 DNA is TGTGCCATCCGGGGATCATTCCAAGAGACCCAGTACTTC.

This clonotype was counted a few times. The chain employs TRBV29-1 and TRBJ2-3, with 7 bases aligning to TRBD2. The CDR3 has 15 amino acids. CDR1 is SQVTM, CDR2 ANQGSEA, per germline. Trimming took 3 bases from V and 3 from J; bases not matched to a gene: 9. CDR3 nucleotides: TGCAGCGTTGAGCCGGGAGCGGGAAGGACAGATACGCAGTATTTT. Translating gives CSVEPGAGRTDTQYF.

The chain carries TRBV30 and TRBJ2-3; 10 bases line up with TRBD2. Germline values: CDR1 GTSNPN, CDR2 SVGIG (reference sequence). V dropped 5 bases and J dropped 8; count of bases not matched to a gene: 10. CDR3 length equals 14 residues. CDR3 in amino acids: CAWSASGGTGTQYF. As DNA, the CDR3 is TGTGCCTGGTCGGCTAGCGGGGGAACCGGTACGCAGTATTTT.

V gene TRBV20-1 combines with J gene TRBJ2-2; D remains ambiguous. Germline CDR1 is DFQATT and CDR2 is SNEGSKA (reference sequence). The CDR3 runs 14 residues. V was cut by 6 bases and J by 1 base, with 12 bases left in between. The CDR3 is CSAPNWQNTGELFF. DNA for the CDR3: TGCAGTGCACCAAACTGGCAGAACACCGGGGAGCTGTTTTTT.

This clonotype was counted many times. The gene calls are TRBV12-3 or TRBV12-4 and TRBJ1-4; D is unclear. This CDR3 is built from 15 residues. V was trimmed by 1 base and J by 4 bases, leaving 10 bases between them. CDR3 DNA: TGTGCCAGCAGTTTAGAAAACAGATATAATGAAAAACTGTTTTTT. As protein: CASSLENRYNEKLFF.

Only a few counts were recorded for this clonotype. The chain is built from TRBV7-9 and TRBJ2-1; D may be TRBD2 (6 bases). CDR1 and CDR2 from the germline V gene are SEHNR and FQNEAQ (reference sequence). The CDR3 consists of 18 residues. V lost 5 bases and J 4 bases, leaving 24 bases between the germline ends. CDR3 sequence reads: CASSDFALVAELYNEQFF. CDR3 in DNA: TGTGCCAGCAGCGACTTCGCCCTCGTAGCGGAACTTTACAATGAGCAGTTCTTC.

This clonotype showed up just a few times. CDR3 coding DNA: TGCAGTGCCCCGGACAGACCGACCGGCGGGCAGTACTTC. This sequence encodes CSAPDRPTGGQYF. The rearrangement joins TRBV20-1 to TRBJ2-5, with D maybe TRBD1 (6 bases). This CDR3 spans 13 amino acids. Trimming shortened V by 6 bases and J by 11 bases, and 22 bases separated the two germline ends. Per the germline V gene, CDR1 is DFQATT and CDR2 is SNEGSKA (reference sequence).

This clonotype showed up just once. The V call is TRBV6-1, the J call TRBJ2-1; TRBD1 aligns across 10 bases. V was clipped by 6 bases and J by 6 bases; unmatched bases: 8. The germline CDR1 and CDR2 sequences are MNHNS and SASEGT. CDR3 length: 15 residues. The CDR3 DNA is TGTGCCAGCAGGGACCCGGGACAGGGGCTCAATGAGCAGTTCTTC. The encoded protein is CASRDPGQGLNEQFF.

V is TRBV6-2 or TRBV6-3 and J is TRBJ2-2, with D tentatively TRBD1 (6 bases). Trimming took off 11 bases at V and 5 bases at J, with 15 bases between the two ends. CDR3 size: 13 residues. Looked up from germline, CDR1 is MNHEY and CDR2 is SVGEGT. The CDR3 nucleotides are TGTGCCCCTCCCCTAACAGGGACCGGGGAGCTGTTTTTT. This encodes CAPPLTGTGELFF.

This sequence joins TRBV11-2 and TRBJ2-7, with D maybe TRBD1 (6 bases). This CDR3 is 15 amino acids long. V lost 5 bases and J lost 6, with 20 bases in between. Per the germline V gene, CDR1 is SGHAT and CDR2 is FQNNGV. The CDR3 protein is CASSVTRQAGGEQYF. CDR3 DNA: TGTGCCAGCAGCGTCACCCGACAGGCTGGAGGCGAGCAGTACTTC.

The CDR3 sequence is CASTPGQLNSPLHF. CDR3 coding DNA: TGTGCCAGCACACCGGGACAGTTGAATTCACCCCTCCACTTT. The rearrangement links TRBV12-3 or TRBV12-4 to TRBJ1-6; 7 nucleotides agree with TRBD1. With 7 bases clipped from V and 7 bases from J, the junction kept 7 bases outside the gene matches. CDR3 length: 14 residues.

The rearrangement uses TRBV6-6 and TRBJ2-1; TRBD2 aligns across 14 bases. The CDR3 contains 16 residues. CDR1 is MNHNY and CDR2 is SVGAGI in the germline V gene (reference sequence). V trimming: 2 bases; J trimming: 10 bases; junction bases outside the gene matches: 7. CDR3: CASSYPGTSGSYEQFF. The CDR3 region has the DNA TGTGCCAGCAGTTACCCTGGGACTAGCGGGAGCTACGAGCAGTTCTTC.

The chain couples TRBV20-1 to TRBJ2-5; possible D gene TRBD2, 7 bases. V was shortened by 7 bases and J by 1 base, with 13 bases between the two germline ends. Germline V CDR1 and CDR2: DFQATT, SNEGSKA (reference sequence). CDR3 length: 13 residues. The CDR3 is CSGGRGFQETQYF. The CDR3 nucleotides read TGCAGTGGTGGGAGGGGGTTCCAAGAGACCCAGTACTTC.

This clonotype was detected a few times. The V call is TRBV12-3 or TRBV12-4, the J call TRBJ1-2; D is undetermined. The CDR3 is 15 residues long. V was cut by 5 bases and J by 4 bases, with 17 bases left in between. CDR3 loop: CASSPATWILYGYTF. CDR3 coding DNA: TGTGCCAGCAGTCCCGCGACATGGATCCTCTATGGCTACACCTTC.

This clonotype turned up a few times. The genes are TRBV7-9 and TRBJ1-1; 7 nucleotides agree with TRBD1. The CDR3 has 12 amino acids. Germline CDR1 is SEHNR and CDR2 is FQNEAQ (reference sequence). V gave up 6 bases and J gave up 4 bases; unmatched junction bases: 2. The CDR3 spells CASRHRGTEAFF. CDR3 sequence (DNA): TGTGCCAGCAGACACAGGGGCACTGAAGCTTTCTTT.

There are a few counts of this clonotype. The chain recombines TRBV28 with TRBJ2-1; D is ambiguous. CDR3 length equals 10 residues. V was cut by 6 bases and J by 10 bases, with 7 bases left in between. Germline-derived CDR1 and CDR2 are MDHEN and SYDVKM. CDR3 loop: CASRNTEQFF. The CDR3 nucleotides read TGTGCCAGCAGAAATACGGAGCAGTTCTTC.

There are a few counts of this clonotype. CDR3 region: CSARSSGDTEAFF. Written as DNA, the CDR3 is TGCAGTGCTAGGAGCTCAGGGGACACTGAAGCTTTCTTT. The rearrangement uses TRBV20-1 and TRBJ1-1; D might be TRBD1 (6 bases). The CDR3 is 13 residues long. Trimming removed 3 bases from V and 3 bases from J, with 11 bases in between. The germline V gene encodes CDR1 DFQATT and CDR2 SNEGSKA (reference sequence).

The rearrangement uses TRBV28 and TRBJ2-5, with a weak D call TRBD1 (7 bases). The J call may not be correct, given that the DNA end is closer to TRBJ2-7. Per germline, CDR1 MDHEN and CDR2 SYDVKM. This CDR3 comprises 14 residues. The CDR3 is CASSAGQSPYEQYF. The CDR3 DNA reads as TGTGCCAGCAGTGCGGGACAGTCACCCTACGAGCAGTACTTC.

V is TRBV4-3 and J is TRBJ1-3; D unresolved. V was cut by 0 bases and J by 0 bases, with 12 bases left in between. The CDR3 loop spans 17 amino acids. Germline V gives CDR1 LGHNA, CDR2 YSLEER. CDR3 bases: TGCGCCAGCAGCCAAGAGAGTGTCTCACGCTCTGGAAACACCATATATTTT. Protein sequence: CASSQESVSRSGNTIYF.

This clonotype was recorded many times. The rearrangement uses TRBV24-1 and TRBJ2-1; TRBD1 aligns across 10 bases. The CDR3 consists of 16 residues. Germline V CDR1 and CDR2: KGHDR, SFDVKD. With 1 base clipped from V and 7 bases from J, the junction kept 6 bases outside the gene matches. The CDR3, as DNA: TGTGCCACCAGTGATTTCGGGACAGGGGCCGAGAATGAGCAGTTCTTC. This sequence encodes CATSDFGTGAENEQFF.

This chain uses TRBV2 with TRBJ2-1; TRBD2 aligns across 9 bases. The DNA end is a closer match to TRBJ2-7, so the J assignment may be wrong. From germline, CDR1 is SNHLY and CDR2 FYNNEI. CDR3 size: 16 residues. The CDR3 is CASSELGGRGYNEQYF. CDR3 DNA: TGTGCCAGCAGTGAACTTGGCGGGAGGGGCTACAATGAGCAGTACTTC.

This clonotype was seen once. At one end, the junction sequence differs from germline, possibly due to a read error. This CDR3 is CASSSGQSHNSPLHF. CDR3 bases: TGTGCCAGCAGCTCAGGACAGTCTCATAACTCACCCCTCCACTTT. The chain uses TRBV11-2 and TRBJ1-6, with a possible D match to TRBD1 (6 bases). Germline V gene lookup returns CDR1 SGHAT and CDR2 FQNNGV. CDR3 size: 15 residues.

V gene TRBV5-8 combines with J gene TRBJ2-7, with no clear D. The CDR3 totals 14 residues. Germline CDR1 reads SGHTS; CDR2 reads YDEGEE. V lost 0 bases and J 12 bases, leaving 19 bases between the germline ends. CDR3 in amino acids: CASSLGAYGEGRYF. The CDR3 bases are TGTGCCAGCAGCTTGGGTGCCTACGGAGAAGGCAGGTACTTC.

The chain employs TRBV6-2 or TRBV6-3 and TRBJ1-1, with D possibly matching TRBD1 (6 bases). This CDR3 comprises 12 residues. Trimming stripped 10 bases from V and 3 bases from J, with 12 bases between. Germline loops: CDR1 MNHEY, CDR2 SVGEGT. The DNA of the CDR3 is TGTGCCACCGCAGGGGTTTACACTGAAGCTTTCTTT. As protein: CATAGVYTEAFF.

The chain has TRBV20-1 and TRBJ2-3, with unresolved D. This CDR3 spans 17 amino acids. Germline-derived CDR1 and CDR2 are DFQATT and SNEGSKA (reference sequence). Trimming took 0 bases from V and 3 from J, leaving 19 bases between them. The CDR3 DNA is TGCAGTGCTAGAGATAAGACATATAGGTGGGCAACAGATACGCAGTATTTT. It specifies CSARDKTYRWATDTQYF.

CDR3 in DNA: TGTGCCAGCAGCTTAGAACTGATAGCGGGAGGTTCTAGCACAGATACGCAGTATTTT. As protein: CASSLELIAGGSSTDTQYF. V usage is TRBV7-2 and J usage is TRBJ2-3; TRBD2 agrees at 10 bases. The CDR3 contains 19 residues. V dropped 1 base and J dropped 0; count of bases not matched to a gene: 10. The germline CDR1 and CDR2 sequences are SGHTA and FQGNSA.

This clonotype has only a few counts. This chain links TRBV28 with TRBJ1-2, with TRBD1 matching over 7 bases. The J segment lost 7 bases and the V segment lost 5 bases, leaving 10 bases of the junction unmatched. This CDR3 comprises 14 residues. Germline V gene data show CDR1 as MDHEN and CDR2 as SYDVKM. The chain's CDR3 is CASSLSGQPGGYTF. The CDR3, as DNA: TGTGCCAGCAGTCTTTCGGGACAGCCGGGTGGCTACACCTTC.

This chain links TRBV7-2 with TRBJ2-2; a possible D gene is TRBD1 (6 bases). CDR1 is SGHTA, CDR2 FQGNSA, per germline. This CDR3 has 15 amino acids. V was clipped by 4 bases and J by 0 bases, with 9 bases between them. This chain's CDR3 is CASSYGGPNTGELFF. The CDR3 DNA reads TGTGCCAGCAGCTATGGGGGCCCGAACACCGGGGAGCTGTTTTTT.

The J gene is TRBJ2-7, the V gene TRBV7-8; D ambiguous. The V gene lost 4 bases and the J gene lost 0 bases, with 16 bases spanning the gap. The CDR3 runs 16 residues. Germline V lookup: CDR1 SGHVS, CDR2 FQNEAQ. In nucleotides, the CDR3 is TGTGCCAGCAGCTCAAGGGAACCCGGACGCTCCTACGAGCAGTACTTC. Amino acids: CASSSREPGRSYEQYF.

The chain couples TRBV15 to TRBJ1-5, with unresolved D. Per the germline V gene, CDR1 is LNHNV and CDR2 is YYDKDF (reference sequence). Trimming removed 0 bases at V and 2 bases at J, with 5 bases between. This CDR3 is 14 amino acids long. The CDR3 DNA sequence: TGTGCCACCAGCAGAGAATCGGGCAATCAGCCCCAGCATTTT. It yields the protein CATSRESGNQPQHF.

The table lists this clonotype with a few counts. The CDR3 region is CSAPSGNSYEQYF. The CDR3 DNA reads TGCAGTGCTCCCAGCGGGAACTCCTACGAGCAGTACTTC. The chain carries TRBV20-1 and TRBJ2-7, with 7 nucleotides matching TRBD2. Germline CDR1 DFQATT, CDR2 SNEGSKA (reference sequence). V lost 5 bases, J lost 0 bases, and 4 bases stayed unmatched. CDR3 length: 13 amino acids.